This is a list of T cell receptor beta chains from one sample in a study of CD8 T cells in Susac syndrome. TCRdb re-called the immunoSEQ multiplex PCR reads with MiXCR, one entry per CDR3 protein. The sample records tens of thousands of distinct CDR3 sequences, approximately 92% being singletons. Sequenced sample: CD8+ T cells from PBMCs. The receptors originated from a human donor in good health. Both conserved end residues are part of each CDR3. A D gene is named only where the DNA matches it firmly. Clone sizes are given selectively: once, few, many, or a class where the clone is expanded.

v_call,j_call,clone_size,d_call,cdr3_nt,cdr3_aa
TRBV30,TRBJ1-1,-,TRBD1,TGTGCCTGGGGGGGACAGGGGCCTGAAGCTTTCTTT,CAWGGQGPEAFF
TRBV4-2,TRBJ2-1,-,TRBD2,TGTGCCAGCAGCCAAGATCTAGCGGTTTACAATGAGCAGTTCTTC,CASSQDLAVYNEQFF
TRBV6-6,TRBJ1-5,-,TRBD1,TGTGCCAGCTCCAGGGGGCGGTCAGATCAGCCCCAGCATTTT,CASSRGRSDQPQHF
TRBV7-9,TRBJ2-1,-,-,TGTGCCAGCAGCCCGTTCCGCTCGGGAAGGGATGAGCAGTTCTTC,CASSPFRSGRDEQFF
TRBV29-1,TRBJ1-4,-,-,TGCAGAGGGTGGTATAATGAAAAACTGTTTTTT,CRGWYNEKLFF
TRBV4-1,TRBJ2-7,-,TRBD1,TGCGCCAGCAGCCAAGGCATGGGACAGGGGGCTGACGAGCAGTACTTC,CASSQGMGQGADEQYF
TRBV7-9,TRBJ2-7,-,-,TGTGCCAGCAGCCCCCGTTCGCAGGGGTACGAGCAGTACTTC,CASSPRSQGYEQYF
TRBV13,TRBJ1-5,-,-,TGTGCCAGCAGCTTAGGCCCCCCGGGAAGAGGGGGTATTGGCAATCAGCCCCAGCATTTT,CASSLGPPGRGGIGNQPQHF
TRBV5-5,TRBJ1-1,once,-,TGTGCCAGCAGCTTGGGCAGGGAAAGGACTGAAGCTTTCTTT,CASSLGRERTEAFF
TRBV5-1,TRBJ2-7,few,TRBD2,TGCGCCAGCAGCCCCGAGCGGGAAACCTCCTACGAGCAGTACTTC,CASSPERETSYEQYF
TRBV7-8,TRBJ2-7,-,-,TGTGCCAGCAGCCCGGGGATTGGGATGGGGATCTACGAGCAGTACTTC,CASSPGIGMGIYEQYF
TRBV7-9,TRBJ2-1,-,TRBD2,TGTGCCAGCAGCTTCCCTCAGCGGGAAGGCTCCAATGAGCAGTTCTTC,CASSFPQREGSNEQFF
TRBV9,TRBJ2-5,-,-,TGTGCCAGCAGCCAACAGGACCTCCAAGAGACCCAGTACTTC,CASSQQDLQETQYF
TRBV4-1,TRBJ2-5,once,-,TGCGCCAGCAGCCATAGGCCGGGAGTCCAAGAGACCCAGTACTTC,CASSHRPGVQETQYF
TRBV27,TRBJ2-1,-,-,TGTGCCAGCAGTTTACTTCAGGACAATGAGCAGTTCTTC,CASSLLQDNEQFF
TRBV7-9,TRBJ2-4,-,-,TGTGCCAGCAGCCAAACAGGGGCCAAAAACATTCAGTACTTC,CASSQTGAKNIQYF
TRBV7-2,TRBJ2-3,-,TRBD1,TGTGCCAGCAGCTCCCGGGACAGGAGCACAGATACGCAGTATTTT,CASSSRDRSTDTQYF
TRBV11-2,TRBJ2-2,-,TRBD2,TGTGCCAGCAGCTTAGTAGGACTAGCGGGAGTTCCGTCGAACACCGGGGAGCTGTTTTTT,CASSLVGLAGVPSNTGELFF
TRBV28,TRBJ2-7,-,-,TGTGCCAGCAGTTTTCGGGGCTGGTCCTACGAGCAGTACTTC,CASSFRGWSYEQYF
TRBV28,TRBJ2-2,-,TRBD2,TGTGCCAGCAGTTTCGGGACTAGCGGGAGAACCGGGGAGCTGTTTTTT,CASSFGTSGRTGELFF
TRBV4-3,TRBJ2-7,-,TRBD2,TGCGCCAGCAGCCAAGACGGGCTAGCGGGAAACGAGCAGTACTTC,CASSQDGLAGNEQYF
TRBV20-1,TRBJ2-7,-,TRBD2,TGCAGTGCTAGAGATTGGTCCAGCGGGGGATACGAGCAGTACTTC,CSARDWSSGGYEQYF
TRBV7-9,TRBJ2-1,-,-,TGTGCCAGCAGCTTTAGCCGGGGACAGACTAGTGGGAACAATGAGCAGTTCTTC,CASSFSRGQTSGNNEQFF
TRBV6-2/TRBV6-3,TRBJ1-5,-,-,TGTGCCAGCAGTTACTCGATGGTCAGTCGCAATCAGCCCCAGCATTTT,CASSYSMVSRNQPQHF
TRBV29-1,TRBJ1-2,-,TRBD1,TGCAGCGTTGAAGATCCGGTGCCGGGACAGGGGACCCATTGGCACGAACACAACTATGGCTACACCTTC,CSVEDPVPGQGTHWHEHNYGYTF
TRBV10-3,TRBJ2-4,-,-,TGTGCCATCAGTGAGAGGGGATCCGGAGCCAAAAACATTCAGTACTTC,CAISERGSGAKNIQYF
TRBV10-2,TRBJ2-7,-,TRBD1,TGCGCCAGTCAGACAGGGGTCGAGCAGTACTTC,CASQTGVEQYF
TRBV7-9,TRBJ1-2,-,TRBD1,TGTGCCAGCACCGACGGACAGGGCGTTAACTATGGCTACACCTTC,CASTDGQGVNYGYTF
TRBV7-9,TRBJ2-7,-,-,TGTGCCAGCAGTCGCTCGGAGCCCCCCCTCCACGAGCAGTACTTC,CASSRSEPPLHEQYF
TRBV6-1,TRBJ2-2,-,TRBD2,TGTGCCAGCAGCCCAGGACTAGCGGGAGGTCCCGGGGAGCTGTTTTTT,CASSPGLAGGPGELFF
TRBV7-9,TRBJ2-3,-,-,TGTGCCAGCAGACGCACAGATACGCAGTATTTT,CASRRTDTQYF
TRBV5-4,TRBJ2-7,-,TRBD2,TGTGCCAGCAGCTTGAGCGGGATTGGCTACGGGACTTCTCCATACTACGAGCAGTACTTC,CASSLSGIGYGTSPYYEQYF
TRBV20-1,TRBJ1-1,once,-,TGCAGTGCTGAGAGGAGGGACGGGAACACTGAAGCTTTCTTT,CSAERRDGNTEAFF
TRBV7-9,TRBJ2-1,-,-,TGTGCCAGCAGCCCTCGGGACCCGAGCTCCTACAATGAGCAGTTCTTC,CASSPRDPSSYNEQFF
TRBV7-9,TRBJ1-2,-,-,TGTGCCAGCCCGGGAGGCGAGGGCTACACCTTC,CASPGGEGYTF
TRBV2,TRBJ1-1,-,TRBD1,TGTGCCAGCATTGGACAGGGGGGAACGAACACTGAAGCTTTCTTT,CASIGQGGTNTEAFF
TRBV6-2/TRBV6-3,TRBJ2-3,-,-,TGTGCCAGTGAAGGAGATACGCAGTATTTT,CASEGDTQYF
TRBV30,TRBJ2-7,-,-,TGTGCCTGGAGTGACGCGCTCTACGAGCAGTACTTC,CAWSDALYEQYF
TRBV6-2/TRBV6-3,TRBJ2-5,-,TRBD2,TGTGCCAGCAGTTACTGGCTGACTAGCAGGATGTGGGAGACCCAGTACTTC,CASSYWLTSRMWETQYF
TRBV10-3,TRBJ2-7,-,-,TGTGCCATCACTGAGACAGGTGTAAGCTCCTACGAGCAGTACTTC,CAITETGVSSYEQYF
TRBV6-5,TRBJ1-1,-,-,TGTGCCAGCAGTTTAAATTTGAACACTGAAGCTTTCTTT,CASSLNLNTEAFF
TRBV12-3/TRBV12-4,TRBJ2-5,-,-,TGTGCCAGCAGTTCCGACGTACAGGCCGACCAAGAGACCCAGTACTTC,CASSSDVQADQETQYF
TRBV7-9,TRBJ2-3,-,-,TGTGCCAGCAGCTTAGAAAGCCTAGATGACACAGATACGCAGTATTTT,CASSLESLDDTDTQYF
TRBV5-4,TRBJ2-1,-,-,TGTGCCAGCAGCTTGTCAGCAGAGGATGAGCAGTTCTTC,CASSLSAEDEQFF